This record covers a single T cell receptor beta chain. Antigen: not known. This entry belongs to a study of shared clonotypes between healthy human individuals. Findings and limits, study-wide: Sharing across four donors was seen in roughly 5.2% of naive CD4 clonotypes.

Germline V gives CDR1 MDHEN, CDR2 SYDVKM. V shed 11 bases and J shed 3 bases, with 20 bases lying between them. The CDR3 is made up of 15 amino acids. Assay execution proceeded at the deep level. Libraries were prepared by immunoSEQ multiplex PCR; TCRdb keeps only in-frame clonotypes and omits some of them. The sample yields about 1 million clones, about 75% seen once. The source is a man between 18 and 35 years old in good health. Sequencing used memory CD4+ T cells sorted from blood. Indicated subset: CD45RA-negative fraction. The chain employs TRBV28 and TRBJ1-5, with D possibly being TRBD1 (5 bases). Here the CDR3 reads CALSNGGWDNQPQHF. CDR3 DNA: TGTGCCCTCTCCAACGGGGGTTGGGACAATCAGCCCCAGCATTTT.